Below are 32 T cell receptor beta chains sequenced from a single sample in a study of cytomegalovirus exposure and HLA in healthy donors. Primers: 60 Vbeta forward and 13 Jbeta reverse. Sequenced by immunoSEQ multiplex PCR; TCRdb stores in-frame clones only, minus some. This sample has approximately 70,000 clones, with around 80% found just once. The specimen sequenced was PBMCs. These TCRs come from a woman in her thirties in good health and CMV-seronegative.

This clone occurred a few times. The genes are TRBV25-1 and TRBJ1-4; D is unresolved. CDR3 length: 14 residues. The V gene lost 3 bases and the J gene lost 3 bases, with 8 bases spanning the gap. CDR1 is MGHDK, CDR2 SYGVNS, per germline. The DNA of the CDR3 is TGTGCCAGCAGTGAGACGCGGGCTAATGAAAAACTGTTTTTT. It translates to CASSETRANEKLFF. The variable domain in full, with the rest retrieved from reference TRBV25-1 and TRBJ1-4, is EADIYQTPRYLVIGTGKKITLECSQTMGHDKMYWYQQDPGMELHLIHYSYGVNSTEKGDLSSESTVSRIRTEHFPLTLESARPSHTSQYLCASSETRANEKLFFGSGTQLSVL.

The chain combines TRBV4-1 with TRBJ2-1, with D possibly being TRBD2 (5 bases). Between the trimmed V and J ends, which lost 0 bases and 8 bases, there was a span of 8 bases. Germline V gene data show CDR1 as MGHRA and CDR2 as YSYEKL. There are 13 residues in the CDR3. The DNA of the CDR3 is TGCGCCAGCAGCCAAGATTTCGGGGATGAGCAGTTCTTC. It is translated as CASSQDFGDEQFF.

The sample holds a few counts of this clone. The chain is built from TRBV2 and TRBJ1-5; no clear D. Trimming removed 2 bases at V and 7 bases at J, with 9 bases between. The germline V gene has CDR1 SNHLY and CDR2 FYNNEI. The CDR3 has 13 residues. CDR3 region: CASSEQAQQPQHF. DNA of the CDR3: TGTGCCAGCAGTGAACAGGCCCAGCAGCCCCAGCATTTT.

The chain carries TRBV7-7 and TRBJ2-1; D gene unclear. Per germline, CDR1 SSHAT and CDR2 FNYEAQ (reference sequence). This CDR3 comprises 16 residues. Trimming took off 5 bases at V and 0 bases at J, with 14 bases between the two ends. The CDR3 protein is CASSPTGSYSYNEQFF. CDR3 in DNA: TGTGCCAGCAGCCCCACCGGGTCTTACTCCTACAATGAGCAGTTCTTC.

This clone was detected once. The chain couples TRBV18 to TRBJ2-1; 9 bases are shared with TRBD1. The V gene end was trimmed by 3 bases and the J gene end by 5 bases; junction bases not matched to a gene: 11. CDR1 and CDR2 from the germline V gene are KGHSH and LQKENI. The length of the CDR3 is 17 residues. The CDR3: CASSPNLGTGNNNEQFF. The CDR3 DNA sequence: TGTGCCAGCTCACCCAACTTAGGGACAGGGAATAACAATGAGCAGTTCTTC. Complete variable domain (other parts from reference TRBV18 and TRBJ2-1): NAGVMQNPRHLVRRRGQEARLRCSPMKGHSHVYWYRQLPEEGLKFMVYLQKENIIDESGMPKERFSAEFPKEGPSILRIQQVVRGDSAAYFCASSPNLGTGNNNEQFFGPGTRLTVL.

This clone came up once. The V call is TRBV6-6, the J call TRBJ1-1; D not resolved. There are 13 residues in the CDR3. V was pared by 5 bases and J by 4 bases, with 11 bases between. Germline CDR1 is MNHNY and CDR2 is SVGAGI (reference sequence). DNA of the CDR3: TGTGCCAGCAGTGGTGCTAGGTCCACTGAAGCTTTCTTT. Protein sequence: CASSGARSTEAFF.

V and J are TRBV2 and TRBJ1-1, with TRBD1 as a possible D gene (6 bases). CDR3 length equals 14 residues. The ends were cut back, 8 bases at V and 1 base at J, with 14 bases in the middle. Germline V gene lookup returns CDR1 SNHLY and CDR2 FYNNEI. CDR3 DNA sequence: TGTGCCAGCGGACTCCGACAGGAGAACACTGAAGCTTTCTTT. Translating it yields CASGLRQENTEAFF.

The CDR3 region has the DNA TGTGCCAGCAGCCTCAGAGGACAGGCGGACTATGGCTACACCTTC. This sequence encodes CASSLRGQADYGYTF. The gene calls are TRBV11-2 and TRBJ1-2, with 7 bases lining up with TRBD1. CDR1 is SGHAT, CDR2 FQNNGV, per germline. Losses at the gene ends were 5 bases for V and 3 bases for J; bases not matched to a gene: 9. The CDR3 has 15 residues.

This chain links TRBV18 with TRBJ2-1; 9 nucleotides line up with TRBD1. The CDR3 is 14 amino acids. Trimming cost V 7 bases and J 6 bases; bases outside gene matches: 7. Per the germline V gene, CDR1 is KGHSH and CDR2 is LQKENI. The CDR3 coding sequence is TGTGCCAGCTTTCGGGACAGGGAAGGCAATGAGCAGTTCTTC. It translates to CASFRDREGNEQFF.

The V gene is TRBV5-5, the J gene TRBJ1-1; TRBD1 matches at 8 bases. The CDR3 is made up of 14 amino acids. Germline CDR1 SGHKS, CDR2 YYEKEE (reference sequence). The trim removed 2 bases at V and 3 bases at J, leaving 3 bases unmatched. The CDR3 protein is CASSFQGADTEAFF. CDR3 in DNA: TGTGCCAGCAGCTTTCAGGGGGCTGACACTGAAGCTTTCTTT.

This clone was detected only a few times. The chain recombines TRBV13 with TRBJ1-2, with 7 bases that match TRBD1. V trimming: 5 bases; J trimming: 6 bases; junction bases outside the gene matches: 9. Germline CDR1 reads PRHDT; CDR2 reads FYEKMQ (reference sequence). CDR3 length: 14 amino acids. CDR3 in amino acids: CASSPTGATDGYTF. The CDR3, as DNA: TGTGCCAGCAGCCCAACAGGGGCGACAGATGGCTACACCTTC.

This clone has only one observation. This sequence joins TRBV27 and TRBJ2-3; 7 bases map to TRBD2. The CDR3 spans 17 residues. V lost 6 bases, J lost 3 bases, and 15 bases stayed unmatched. Germline CDR1 reads MNHEY; CDR2 reads SMNVEV (reference sequence). CDR3 coding DNA: TGTGCCAGCAGGCCACTTAGCGGGTACGGGTATACAGATACGCAGTATTTT. It encodes CASRPLSGYGYTDTQYF.

J is TRBJ1-1 and V is TRBV18; tentatively, D is TRBD1 (6 bases). The CDR3 is 15 amino acids. The V end was cut by 4 bases, the J end by 1 base, with 13 bases between. Germline CDR1 and CDR2: KGHSH and LQKENI. CDR3 in amino acids: CASSQQGPENTEAFF. The CDR3 nucleotides are TGTGCCAGCTCACAACAGGGCCCAGAGAACACTGAAGCTTTCTTT.

The chain carries TRBV2 and TRBJ2-7; D possibly corresponds to TRBD1 (5 bases). This CDR3 has 16 residues. Germline assignment: CDR1 SNHLY and CDR2 FYNNEI. V lost 3 bases and J lost 0, with 15 bases in between. The CDR3 protein is CASSEFGAMSSYEQYF. The CDR3 DNA reads as TGTGCCAGCAGTGAGTTTGGGGCTATGAGCTCCTACGAGCAGTACTTC. The full variable domain, with the rest looked up from reference TRBV2 and TRBJ2-7, is EPEVTQTPSHQVTQMGQEVILRCVPISNHLYFYWYRQILGQKVEFLVSFYNNEISEKSEIFDDQFSVERPDGSNFTLKIRSTKLEDSAMYFCASSEFGAMSSYEQYFGPGTRLTVT.

The CDR3 sequence is CASRTGTGDQPQHF. In DNA, the CDR3 is TGTGCCAGCCGAACCGGGACAGGGGATCAGCCCCAGCATTTT. The chain employs TRBV2 and TRBJ1-5; 10 bases are shared with TRBD1. This CDR3 comprises 14 residues. Germline V CDR1 and CDR2: SNHLY, FYNNEI. V gave up 8 bases and J gave up 5 bases; unmatched junction bases: 6.

The chain has TRBV7-2 and TRBJ2-2, with TRBD2 matching over 8 bases. CDR1 is SGHTA and CDR2 is FQGNSA in the germline V gene. V dropped 1 base and J dropped 4; count of bases not matched to a gene: 8. The CDR3 is made up of 17 amino acids. Written as DNA, the CDR3 is TGTGCCAGCAGCTTAGGGGTTTTCGGGGGGGCCACCGGGGAGCTGTTTTTT. This gives the protein CASSLGVFGGATGELFF.

This sequence joins TRBV12-5 and TRBJ2-7; D remains ambiguous. V was pared by 1 base and J by 3 bases, with 13 bases between. Germline CDR1 and CDR2: LGHNT and FRNRAP. This CDR3 has 15 amino acids. This CDR3 reads CASGLGLRGLYEQYF. The DNA for the CDR3 is TGTGCTAGTGGTTTGGGATTGCGAGGTCTCTACGAGCAGTACTTC.

This chain connects TRBV5-1 to TRBJ1-2, with 8 nucleotides matching TRBD1. CDR1 SGHRS and CDR2 YFSETQ come from the germline V gene. This CDR3 has 15 amino acids. Trimming at V came to 1 base and at J to 5 bases, leaving 7 bases not matched to a gene. CDR3 protein: CASSLRQGARYGYTF. The DNA for the CDR3 is TGCGCCAGCAGCTTGAGGCAGGGGGCGCGGTATGGCTACACCTTC.

This clone was detected only a few times. CDR3 bases: TGTGCCAGCAGCATCCGGACAGGGGGCAATGAGCAGTTCTTC. This translates into CASSIRTGGNEQFF. The rearrangement joins TRBV9 to TRBJ2-1; TRBD1 matches 10 bases. The CDR3 extends over 14 amino acids. Germline loops: CDR1 SGDLS, CDR2 YYNGEE. Trimming at V came to 4 bases and at J to 6 bases, leaving 4 bases not matched to a gene.

This chain links TRBV9 with TRBJ2-7, with TRBD1 matching over 8 bases. Trimming removed 4 bases from V and 0 bases from J; junction bases left unmatched: 9. The CDR3 loop spans 16 amino acids. CDR1 SGDLS and CDR2 YYNGEE come from the germline V gene. DNA for the CDR3: TGTGCCAGCAGCTCCAGGACAGGGCTTGCCTCCTACGAGCAGTACTTC. It encodes CASSSRTGLASYEQYF. Full variable domain (remainder filled in from reference TRBV9 and TRBJ2-7): DSGVTQTPKHLITATGQRVTLRCSPRSGDLSVYWYQQSLDQGLQFLIQYYNGEERAKGNILERFSAQQFPDLHSELNLSSLELGDSALYFCASSSRTGLASYEQYFGPGTRLTVT.

The CDR3 nucleotides read TGTGCCAGCAGCTTGTATGACGAGCAGTACTTC. Residues: CASSLYDEQYF. V usage is TRBV7-9 and J usage is TRBJ2-7; D ambiguous. Trimming took 3 bases from V and 5 from J, leaving 5 bases between them. The CDR3 runs to 11 residues. Germline assignment: CDR1 SEHNR and CDR2 FQNEAQ (reference sequence).

This chain links TRBV5-1 with TRBJ2-2, with 8 bases aligning to TRBD1. The CDR3 covers 15 residues. With 7 bases clipped from V and 2 bases from J, the junction kept 7 bases outside the gene matches. Germline CDR1 and CDR2: SGHRS and YFSETQ. CDR3: CASLTGTGNTGELFF. The CDR3 nucleotides are TGCGCCAGCTTAACCGGGACAGGAAACACCGGGGAGCTGTTTTTT.

This rearrangement joins TRBV5-8 to TRBJ2-7; TRBD1 matches at 7 bases. From germline, CDR1 is SGHTS and CDR2 YDEGEE. V shed 4 bases, J shed 1 base, and the junction held 11 bases outside the gene matches. The CDR3 spans 16 residues. CDR3 amino acids: CASSDHQGVSSYEQYF. The DNA for the CDR3 is TGTGCCAGCAGCGATCACCAGGGGGTTTCTTCCTACGAGCAGTACTTC.

The rearrangement joins TRBV18 to TRBJ2-6; 8 nucleotides agree with TRBD1. The germline V gene encodes CDR1 KGHSH and CDR2 LQKENI. This CDR3 has 17 amino acids. With 3 bases clipped from V and 4 bases from J, the junction kept 8 bases outside the gene matches. The CDR3 is CASSPRGRKAGANVLTF. The CDR3 DNA reads as TGTGCCAGCTCACCCAGGGGGCGCAAAGCCGGGGCCAACGTCCTGACTTTC.

This chain links TRBV10-3 with TRBJ2-1, with a possible D match to TRBD2 (6 bases). Germline lookup yields CDR1 ENHRY and CDR2 SYGVKD. This CDR3 is built from 13 residues. V was trimmed by 11 bases and J by 2 bases, leaving 13 bases between them. CDR3 bases: TGTGCCTGTCGGGACTCAACCTACAATGAGCAGTTCTTC. Amino acids: CACRDSTYNEQFF.

The rearrangement links TRBV5-1 to TRBJ2-1, with a possible D match to TRBD1 (5 bases). Per germline, CDR1 SGHRS and CDR2 YFSETQ. V lost 2 bases and J lost 0, with 24 bases in between. This CDR3 spans 20 amino acids. CDR3 bases: TGCGCCAGCAGCTTAGACCCTTGGACAAGACCCTTTTCCTCCTACAATGAGCAGTTCTTC. Translated: CASSLDPWTRPFSSYNEQFF.

The CDR3 DNA reads TGTGCCAGTAGGTTATTGATGCGCAAACAGCAGGACAGGCGTCAAGAGACCCAGTACTTC. Its translation is CASRLLMRKQQDRRQETQYF. The rearrangement uses TRBV19 and TRBJ2-5; the match to TRBD1 covers 7 bases. Germline V gene data show CDR1 as LNHDA and CDR2 as SQIVND (reference sequence). This CDR3 is 20 amino acids long. With V trimmed by 6 bases and J by 2 bases, 24 bases remained unmatched.

The chain carries TRBV6-1 and TRBJ1-6; tentative D call: TRBD1 (6 bases). CDR1 is MNHNS, CDR2 SASEGT, per germline. V shed 8 bases and J shed 7 bases, with 18 bases lying between them. The CDR3 is 15 residues long. The CDR3 protein is CASETMDSLNSPLHF. DNA of the CDR3: TGTGCCAGCGAGACTATGGACAGCCTAAATTCACCCCTCCACTTT.

This sequence joins TRBV10-2 and TRBJ2-3; 13 positions match TRBD2. From germline, CDR1 is WSHSY and CDR2 SAAADI. The CDR3 contains 19 residues. The J segment lost 2 bases and the V segment lost 3 bases, leaving 11 bases of the junction unmatched. CDR3 nucleotide sequence: TGCGCCAGCAGTGACCTCCAGGGACTAGCGGGGATTATCACAGATACGCAGTATTTT. Amino acid sequence: CASSDLQGLAGIITDTQYF.

This chain links TRBV7-2 with TRBJ2-4; a possible D gene is TRBD1 (6 bases). The germline CDR1 and CDR2 sequences are SGHTA and FQGNSA. Between the trimmed V and J ends, which lost 4 bases and 8 bases, there was a span of 18 bases. The CDR3 extends over 15 amino acids. The CDR3 is CASSSTRVRGDIQYF. The CDR3, as DNA: TGTGCCAGCAGCTCAACCAGAGTCAGGGGTGACATTCAGTACTTC.

V is TRBV5-1 and J is TRBJ2-1, with D possibly matching TRBD1 (7 bases). From germline, CDR1 is SGHRS and CDR2 YFSETQ. V lost 2 bases to trimming and J lost 6 bases, with 18 bases between them. The CDR3 sequence is 16 residues long. Written as DNA, the CDR3 is TGCGCCAGCAGCTTACGGCAGGGGGGTGAGGGCAATGAGCAGTTCTTC. Amino acid sequence: CASSLRQGGEGNEQFF.

This chain uses TRBV4-3 with TRBJ1-2; D uncertain. V lost 0 bases and J 5 bases, leaving 19 bases between the germline ends. This CDR3 has 17 residues. From germline, CDR1 is LGHNA and CDR2 YSLEER. CDR3 DNA sequence: TGCGCCAGCAGCCAAGAAGTTTTCGGGGAAGGCCGATATGGCTACACCTTC. Translation: CASSQEVFGEGRYGYTF.